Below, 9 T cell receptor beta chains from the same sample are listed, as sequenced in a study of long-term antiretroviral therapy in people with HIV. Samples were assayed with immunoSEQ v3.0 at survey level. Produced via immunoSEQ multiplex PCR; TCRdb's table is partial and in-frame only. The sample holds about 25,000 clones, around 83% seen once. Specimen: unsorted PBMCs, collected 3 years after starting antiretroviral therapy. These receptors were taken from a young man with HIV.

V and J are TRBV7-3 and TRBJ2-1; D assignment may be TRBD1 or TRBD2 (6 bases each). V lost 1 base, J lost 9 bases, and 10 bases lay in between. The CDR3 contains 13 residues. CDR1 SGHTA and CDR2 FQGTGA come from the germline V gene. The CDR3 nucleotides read TGTGCCAGCAGCTTAATTGAGGGGGGTGAGCAGTTCTTC. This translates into CASSLIEGGEQFF.

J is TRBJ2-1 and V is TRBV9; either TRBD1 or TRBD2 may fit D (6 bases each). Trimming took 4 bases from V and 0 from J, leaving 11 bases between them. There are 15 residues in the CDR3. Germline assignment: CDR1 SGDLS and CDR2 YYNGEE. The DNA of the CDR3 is TGTGCCAGCAGCTTGGAGGGGGACTCCTACAATGAGCAGTTCTTC. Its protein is CASSLEGDSYNEQFF.

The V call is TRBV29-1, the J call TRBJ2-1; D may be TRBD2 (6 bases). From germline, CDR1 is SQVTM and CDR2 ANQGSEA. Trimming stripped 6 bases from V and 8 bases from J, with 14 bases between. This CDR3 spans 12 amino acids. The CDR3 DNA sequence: TGCAGCGTGAGTAGCGGATTCGATGAGCAGTTCTTC. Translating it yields CSVSSGFDEQFF.

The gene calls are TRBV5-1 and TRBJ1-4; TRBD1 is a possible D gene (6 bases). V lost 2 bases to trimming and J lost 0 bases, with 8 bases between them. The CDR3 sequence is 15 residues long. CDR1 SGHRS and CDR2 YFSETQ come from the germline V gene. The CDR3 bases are TGCGCCAGCAGCTTCAACAGGGCAACTAATGAAAAACTGTTTTTT. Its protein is CASSFNRATNEKLFF. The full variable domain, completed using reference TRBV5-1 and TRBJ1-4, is KAGVTQTPRYLIKTRGQQVTLSCSPISGHRSVSWYQQTPGQGLQFLFEYFSETQRNKGNFPGRFSGRQFSNSRSEMNVSTLELGDSALYLCASSFNRATNEKLFFGSGTQLSVL.

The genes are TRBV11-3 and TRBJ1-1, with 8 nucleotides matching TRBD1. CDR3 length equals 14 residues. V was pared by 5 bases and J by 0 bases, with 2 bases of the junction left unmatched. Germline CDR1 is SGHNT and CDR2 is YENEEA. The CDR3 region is CASSPGGVNTEAFF. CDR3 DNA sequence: TGTGCCAGCAGCCCAGGGGGCGTGAACACTGAAGCTTTCTTT.

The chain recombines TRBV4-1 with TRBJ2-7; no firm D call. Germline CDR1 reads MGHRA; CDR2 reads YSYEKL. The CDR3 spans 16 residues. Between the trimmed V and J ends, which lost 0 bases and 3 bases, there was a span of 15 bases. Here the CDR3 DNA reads TGCGCCAGCAGCCAAGATCAAAGCACAGAGATCTACGAGCAGTACTTC. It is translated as CASSQDQSTEIYEQYF.

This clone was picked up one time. The CDR3 coding sequence is TGTGCCAGCAGCTTGGGGGACAGGGTCACCGGGGAGCTGTTTTTT. Protein sequence: CASSLGDRVTGELFF. The J gene is TRBJ2-2, the V gene TRBV7-2; 9 bases are a match to TRBD1. This CDR3 has 15 amino acids. Unmatched junction bases numbered 3, after V lost 3 bases and J lost 4 bases. Germline CDR1 reads SGHTA; CDR2 reads FQGNSA.

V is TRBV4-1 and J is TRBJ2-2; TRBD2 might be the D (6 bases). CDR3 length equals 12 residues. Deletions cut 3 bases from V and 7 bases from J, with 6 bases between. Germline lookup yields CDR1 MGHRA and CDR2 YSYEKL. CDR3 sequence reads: CASSQGGGELFF. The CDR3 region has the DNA TGCGCCAGCAGCCAGGGGGGCGGGGAGCTGTTTTTT.

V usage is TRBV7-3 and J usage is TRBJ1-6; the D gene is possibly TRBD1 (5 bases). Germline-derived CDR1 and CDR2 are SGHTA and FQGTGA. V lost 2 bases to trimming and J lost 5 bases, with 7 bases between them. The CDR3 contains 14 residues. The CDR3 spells CASSLARDNSPLHF. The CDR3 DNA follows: TGTGCCAGCAGCTTAGCCAGGGATAATTCACCCCTCCACTTT.